The TCR beta chain described here comes from a study of graft-versus-host responses after intestinal transplantation. Turning to the study itself: Anti-thymocyte globulin induction was given to all recipients, followed by tacrolimus and steroids for around three years. Study conclusions and caveats: The presence of high graft-versus-host to host-versus-graft clonal ratios in allografts characterized patients with graft-donor T cell macrochimerism. Researchers found GvH clones in recipient marrow, and some showed up first in ileum or blood. HvG clone declines early post-transplant were associated with peak circulating GvH levels.

Clones were read by immunoSEQ multiplex PCR, and TCRdb kept only the in-frame ones, dropping some. The sample records about 110,000 clones, 90% to 95% being singletons. This CDR3 region has 15 residues. Germline V gene sequence: CDR1 SEHNR, CDR2 FQNEAQ (reference sequence). The ends were cut back, 1 base at V and 2 bases at J, with 10 bases in the middle. On this clone itself: What it recognizes is unknown.

V is TRBV7-9 and J is TRBJ2-3; D gene unclear. This sample comprised unstimulated CD8+ T cells sorted from spleen or lymph node cells, obtained before transplant. This TCR derives from a human donor who was the organ donor for an intestinal transplant. CDR3 sequence reads: CASSLVTEPTDTQYF. The CDR3 region has the DNA TGTGCCAGCAGCTTAGTAACAGAACCCACAGATACGCAGTATTTT.